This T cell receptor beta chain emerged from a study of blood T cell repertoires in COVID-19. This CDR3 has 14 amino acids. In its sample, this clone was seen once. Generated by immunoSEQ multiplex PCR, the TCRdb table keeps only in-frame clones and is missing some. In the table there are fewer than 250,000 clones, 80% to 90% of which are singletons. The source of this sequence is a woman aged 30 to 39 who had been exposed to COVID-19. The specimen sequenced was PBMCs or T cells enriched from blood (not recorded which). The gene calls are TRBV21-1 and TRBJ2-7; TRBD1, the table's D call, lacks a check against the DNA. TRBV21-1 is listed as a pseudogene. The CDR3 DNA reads TGTGCCAGCAGTCTGAGACGGCGACACTACGAGCAGTACTTC. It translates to CASSLRRRHYEQYF.